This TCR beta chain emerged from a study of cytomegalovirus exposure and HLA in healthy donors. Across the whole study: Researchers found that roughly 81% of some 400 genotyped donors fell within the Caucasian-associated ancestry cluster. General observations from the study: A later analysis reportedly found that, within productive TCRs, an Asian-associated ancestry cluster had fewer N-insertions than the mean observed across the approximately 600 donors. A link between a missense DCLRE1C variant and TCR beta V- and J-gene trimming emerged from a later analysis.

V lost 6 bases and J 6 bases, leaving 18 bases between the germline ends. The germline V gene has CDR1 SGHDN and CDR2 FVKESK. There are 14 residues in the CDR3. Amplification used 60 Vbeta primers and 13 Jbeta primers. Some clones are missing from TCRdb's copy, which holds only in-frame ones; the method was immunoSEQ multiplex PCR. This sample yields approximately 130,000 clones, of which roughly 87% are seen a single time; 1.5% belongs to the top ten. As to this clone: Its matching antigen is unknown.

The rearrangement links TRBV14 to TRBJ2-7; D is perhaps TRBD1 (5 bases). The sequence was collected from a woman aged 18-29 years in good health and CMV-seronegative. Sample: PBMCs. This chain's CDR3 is CASSLQARQPEQYF. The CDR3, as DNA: TGTGCCAGCAGTCTTCAAGCACGACAGCCCGAGCAGTACTTC.